This T cell receptor (beta chain) was captured in a study of Graves' ophthalmopathy and Graves' hyperthyroidism. This clonotype was found many times. The CDR3 runs to 14 residues. V lost 4 bases and J lost 1, with 10 bases in between. Germline values: CDR1 MNHNS, CDR2 SASEGT. RNA transcripts provided the template for amplifying TCR beta CDR3 regions. The authors performed first-round RT-PCR with HTBI primers and then a second-round multiplex PCR. Using its own MiXCR run on the multiplex PCR reads, TCRdb lists one record per CDR3 protein. The sample carries about 500,000 distinct CDR3 sequences, 35% to 45% recorded once.

The chain carries TRBV6-1 and TRBJ2-5, with D hard to call. Input material: peripheral blood or thyroid tissue (not recorded which). This TCR derives from an adult man with Graves' hyperthyroidism. The DNA of the CDR3 is TGTGCCAGCAGTGGATCAGCGTTCCAAGAGACCCAGTACTTC. Protein product: CASSGSAFQETQYF.